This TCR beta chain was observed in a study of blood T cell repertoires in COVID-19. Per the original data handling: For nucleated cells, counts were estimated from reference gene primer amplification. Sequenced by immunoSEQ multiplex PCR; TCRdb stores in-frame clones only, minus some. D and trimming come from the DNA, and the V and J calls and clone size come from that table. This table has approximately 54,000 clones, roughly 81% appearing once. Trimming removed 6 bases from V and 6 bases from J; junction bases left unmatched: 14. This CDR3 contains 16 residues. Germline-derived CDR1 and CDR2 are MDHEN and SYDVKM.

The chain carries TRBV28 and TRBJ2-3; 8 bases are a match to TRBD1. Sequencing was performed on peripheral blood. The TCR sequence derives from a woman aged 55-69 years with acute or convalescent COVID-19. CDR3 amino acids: CASRLGRGPRFDTQYF. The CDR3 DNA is TGTGCCAGCAGGCTGGGCAGGGGGCCCCGATTCGATACGCAGTATTTT.